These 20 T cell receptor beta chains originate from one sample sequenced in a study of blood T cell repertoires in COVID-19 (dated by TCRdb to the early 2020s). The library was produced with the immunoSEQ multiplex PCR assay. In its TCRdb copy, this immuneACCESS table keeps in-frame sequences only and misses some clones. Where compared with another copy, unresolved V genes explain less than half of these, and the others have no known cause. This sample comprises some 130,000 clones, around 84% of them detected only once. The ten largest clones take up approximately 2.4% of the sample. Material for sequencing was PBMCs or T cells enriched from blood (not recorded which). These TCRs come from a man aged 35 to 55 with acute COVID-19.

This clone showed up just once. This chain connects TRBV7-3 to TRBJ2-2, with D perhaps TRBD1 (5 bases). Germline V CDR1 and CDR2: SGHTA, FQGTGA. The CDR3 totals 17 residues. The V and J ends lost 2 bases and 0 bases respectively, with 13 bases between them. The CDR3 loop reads CASSLGAASANTGELFF. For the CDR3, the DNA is TGTGCCAGCAGCTTAGGGGCAGCTTCCGCGAACACCGGGGAGCTGTTTTTT.

The CDR3 nucleotides are TGCGCCAGCAGCCAAGAAACTAGCGGGAGGGGAGAGACCCAGTACTTC. Translation gives CASSQETSGRGETQYF. This chain links TRBV4-1 with TRBJ2-5; 13 bases are a match to TRBD2. V was clipped by 0 bases and J by 4 bases; unmatched bases: 2. CDR1 MGHRA and CDR2 YSYEKL come from the germline V gene. The CDR3 is 16 residues long.

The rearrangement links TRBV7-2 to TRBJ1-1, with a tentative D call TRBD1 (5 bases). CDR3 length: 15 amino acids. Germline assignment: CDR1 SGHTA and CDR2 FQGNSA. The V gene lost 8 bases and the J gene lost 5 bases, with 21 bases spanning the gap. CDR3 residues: CASQSSGGPRTEAFF. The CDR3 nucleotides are TGTGCCAGCCAATCCAGCGGGGGACCAAGGACTGAAGCTTTCTTT.

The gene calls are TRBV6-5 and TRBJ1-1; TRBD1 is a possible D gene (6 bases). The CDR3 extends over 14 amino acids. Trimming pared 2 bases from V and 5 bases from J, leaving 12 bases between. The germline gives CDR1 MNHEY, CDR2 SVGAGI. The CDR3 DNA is TGTGCCAGCAGTTACGGGGGCCATGGGACTGAAGCTTTCTTT. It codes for CASSYGGHGTEAFF.

CDR3 sequence (DNA): TGTGCCAGCAGTTTACCCGGGACAGAGAAAGAGACCCAGTACTTC. It codes for CASSLPGTEKETQYF. The chain uses TRBV28 and TRBJ2-5, with TRBD1 identical over 7 bases. CDR1 is MDHEN and CDR2 is SYDVKM in the germline V gene. J lost 3 bases, V lost 2 bases, and 6 bases had no gene match. CDR3 size: 15 residues.

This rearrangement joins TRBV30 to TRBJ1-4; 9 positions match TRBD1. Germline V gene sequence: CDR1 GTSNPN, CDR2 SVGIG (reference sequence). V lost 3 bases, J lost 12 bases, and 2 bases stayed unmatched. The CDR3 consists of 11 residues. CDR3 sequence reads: CAWRTGGQLFF. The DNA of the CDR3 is TGTGCCTGGAGGACAGGGGGGCAACTGTTTTTT.

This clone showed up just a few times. The CDR3: CASSLGQANEAFF. The CDR3, as DNA: TGCGCCAGCAGCTTGGGCCAGGCAAATGAAGCTTTCTTT. This rearrangement joins TRBV5-1 to TRBJ1-1, with unresolved D. Germline-derived CDR1 and CDR2 are SGHRS and YFSETQ. Trimming removed 0 bases at V and 7 bases at J, with 10 bases between. The CDR3 length is 13 residues.

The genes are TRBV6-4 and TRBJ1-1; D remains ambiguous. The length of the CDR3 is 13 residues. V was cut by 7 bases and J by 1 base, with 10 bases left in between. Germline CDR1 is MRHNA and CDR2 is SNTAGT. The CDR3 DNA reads TGTGCCAGCACCCTGGCGGCGAACACTGAAGCTTTCTTT. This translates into CASTLAANTEAFF.

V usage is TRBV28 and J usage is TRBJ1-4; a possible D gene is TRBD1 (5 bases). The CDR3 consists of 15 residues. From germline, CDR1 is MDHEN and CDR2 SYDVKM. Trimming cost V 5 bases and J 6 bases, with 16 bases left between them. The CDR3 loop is CASSRPGGEDEKLFF. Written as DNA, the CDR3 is TGTGCCAGCAGTCGACCGGGAGGGGAAGATGAAAAACTGTTTTTT.

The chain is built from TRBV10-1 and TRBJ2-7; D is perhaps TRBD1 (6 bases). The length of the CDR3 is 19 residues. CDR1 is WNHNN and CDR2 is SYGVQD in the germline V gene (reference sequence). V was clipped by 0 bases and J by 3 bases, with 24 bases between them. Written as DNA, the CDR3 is TGCGCCAGCAGTGAGTCGGGGGCAGGCCGGGATACAAACCACTACGAGCAGTACTTC. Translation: CASSESGAGRDTNHYEQYF.

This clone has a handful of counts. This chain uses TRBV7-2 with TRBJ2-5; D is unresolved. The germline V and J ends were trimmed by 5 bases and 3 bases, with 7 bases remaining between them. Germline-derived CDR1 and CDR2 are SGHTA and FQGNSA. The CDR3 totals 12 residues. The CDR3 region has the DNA TGTGCCAGCAGCAACCCGGAAGAGACCCAGTACTTC. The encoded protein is CASSNPEETQYF.

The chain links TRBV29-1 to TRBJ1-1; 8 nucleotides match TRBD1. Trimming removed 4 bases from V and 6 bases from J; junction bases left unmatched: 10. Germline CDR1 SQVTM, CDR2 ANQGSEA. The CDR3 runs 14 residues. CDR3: CSVAGQGLVPEAFF. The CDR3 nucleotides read TGCAGCGTTGCTGGACAGGGCCTCGTACCTGAAGCTTTCTTT.

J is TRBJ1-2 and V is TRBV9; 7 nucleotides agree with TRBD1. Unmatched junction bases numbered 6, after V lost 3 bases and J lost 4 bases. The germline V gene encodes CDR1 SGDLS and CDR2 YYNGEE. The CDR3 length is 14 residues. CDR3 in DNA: TGTGCCAGCAGCGGTGGGGACAGCCGCTATGGCTACACCTTC. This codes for CASSGGDSRYGYTF.

Written as DNA, the CDR3 is TGCAGCGTGCGGCAGGGGGCCCTCTACACCTTC. This gives the protein CSVRQGALYTF. This chain uses TRBV29-1 with TRBJ1-2, with 8 bases that match TRBD1. Germline CDR1 SQVTM, CDR2 ANQGSEA. The CDR3 spans 11 residues. V was pared by 6 bases and J by 10 bases, with 7 bases of the junction left unmatched.

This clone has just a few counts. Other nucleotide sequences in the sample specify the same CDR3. This CDR3 reads CASSQEGPYGYTF. DNA of the CDR3: TGTGCCAGCAGCCAAGAGGGCCCCTATGGCTACACCTTC. V gene TRBV3-1 (or the pseudogene TRBV3-2) combines with J gene TRBJ1-2; D not certain. CDR3 length: 13 residues. The germline gives CDR1 LGHDT, CDR2 YNNKEL (reference sequence). V shed 0 bases and J shed 4 bases, with 6 bases lying between them.

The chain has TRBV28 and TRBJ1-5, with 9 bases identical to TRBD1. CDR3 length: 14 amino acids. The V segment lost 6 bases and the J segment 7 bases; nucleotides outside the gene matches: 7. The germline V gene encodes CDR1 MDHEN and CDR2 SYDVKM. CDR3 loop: CASSSGQGWQPQHF. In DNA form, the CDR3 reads TGTGCCAGCAGCTCAGGACAGGGGTGGCAGCCCCAGCATTTT.

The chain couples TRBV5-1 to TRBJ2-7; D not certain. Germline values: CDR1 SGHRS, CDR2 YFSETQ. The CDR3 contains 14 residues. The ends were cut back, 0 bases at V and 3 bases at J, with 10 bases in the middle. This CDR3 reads CASSLAPSDYEQYF. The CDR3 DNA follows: TGCGCCAGCAGCTTGGCCCCCAGCGACTACGAGCAGTACTTC.

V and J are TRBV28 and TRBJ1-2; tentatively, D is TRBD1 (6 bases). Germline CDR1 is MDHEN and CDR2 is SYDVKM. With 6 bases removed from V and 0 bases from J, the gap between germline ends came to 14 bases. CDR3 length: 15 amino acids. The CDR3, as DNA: TGTGCCAGCAGCCTGGGGGGGCCAGCTAACTATGGCTACACCTTC. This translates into CASSLGGPANYGYTF.

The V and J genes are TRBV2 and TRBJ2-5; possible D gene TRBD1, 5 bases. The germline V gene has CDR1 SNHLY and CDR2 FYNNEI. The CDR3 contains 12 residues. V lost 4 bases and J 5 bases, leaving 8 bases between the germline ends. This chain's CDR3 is CASSGGGETQYF. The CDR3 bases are TGTGCCAGCAGTGGGGGCGGCGAGACCCAGTACTTC.

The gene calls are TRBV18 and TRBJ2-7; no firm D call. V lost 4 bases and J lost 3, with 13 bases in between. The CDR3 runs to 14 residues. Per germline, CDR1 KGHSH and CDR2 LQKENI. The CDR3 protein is CASSLKGGRYEQYF. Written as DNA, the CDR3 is TGTGCCAGCTCACTTAAAGGCGGCCGCTACGAGCAGTACTTC.